This T cell receptor beta chain was sequenced for a study of blood T cell repertoires in COVID-19. About the study: Acute-phase and convalescent COVID-19 samples originated in the United States, Italy and Spain. T cells, B-cell-depleted T cells, or PBMCs provided the cDNA or gDNA that served as material.

Authors' processing steps: Counts of nucleated cells, estimated from reference gene primer amplification, were obtained. Clones were sequenced by immunoSEQ multiplex PCR, and TCRdb holds only the in-frame ones, with some missing. That table supplies the V and J calls and clone size; D and trimming were determined from the DNA. The table includes approximately 24,000 clones, over 70% detected once. The CDR3 has 13 residues. V dropped 2 bases and J dropped 7 bases, with 6 bases sitting between them. Germline V gives CDR1 SEHNR, CDR2 FQNEAQ (reference sequence). This clone has a handful of counts. The chain uses TRBV7-9 and TRBJ1-6; D unresolved. This TCR derives from a human donor with active COVID-19. The donor label of this sample is uncertain. The sample was peripheral blood. The DNA of the CDR3 is TGTGCCAGCAGCTTATCCCCGAATTCACCCCTCCACTTT. Translation: CASSLSPNSPLHF. Complete variable domain (other parts from reference TRBV7-9 and TRBJ1-6): DTGVSQNPRHKITKRGQNVTFRCDPISEHNRLYWYRQTLGQGPEFLTYFQNEAQLEKSRLLSDRFSAERPKGSFSTLEIQRTEQGDSAMYLCASSLSPNSPLHFGNGTRLTVT.